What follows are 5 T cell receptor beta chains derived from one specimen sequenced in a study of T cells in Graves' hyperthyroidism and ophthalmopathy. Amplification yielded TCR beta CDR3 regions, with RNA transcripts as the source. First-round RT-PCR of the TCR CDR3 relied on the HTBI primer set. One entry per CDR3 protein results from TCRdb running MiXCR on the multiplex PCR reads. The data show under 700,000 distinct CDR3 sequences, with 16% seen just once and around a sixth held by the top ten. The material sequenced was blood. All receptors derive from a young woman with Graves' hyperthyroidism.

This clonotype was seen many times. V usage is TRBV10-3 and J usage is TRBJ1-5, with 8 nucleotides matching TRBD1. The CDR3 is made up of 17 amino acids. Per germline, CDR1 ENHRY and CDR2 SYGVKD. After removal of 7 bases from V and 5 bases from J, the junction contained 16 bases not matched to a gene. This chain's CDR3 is CAIIRPGTGGNHQPQHF. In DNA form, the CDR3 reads TGTGCCATCATCAGGCCCGGGACAGGAGGGAACCATCAGCCCCAGCATTTT.

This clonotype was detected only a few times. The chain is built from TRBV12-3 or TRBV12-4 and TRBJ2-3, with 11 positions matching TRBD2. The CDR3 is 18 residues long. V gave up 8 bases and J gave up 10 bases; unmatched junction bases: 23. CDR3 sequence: CASGYYSGGATSTFSQYF. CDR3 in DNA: TGTGCCAGCGGATATTATAGCGGGGGGGCAACAAGTACTTTTTCGCAGTATTTT.

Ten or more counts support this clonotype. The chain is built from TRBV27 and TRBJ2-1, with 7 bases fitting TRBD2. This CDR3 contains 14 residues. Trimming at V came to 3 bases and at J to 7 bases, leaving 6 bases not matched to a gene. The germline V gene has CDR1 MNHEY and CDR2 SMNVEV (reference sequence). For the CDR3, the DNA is TGTGCCAGCAGTTTTGGTGGGGGGGGGAATGAGCAGTTCTTC. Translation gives CASSFGGGGNEQFF.

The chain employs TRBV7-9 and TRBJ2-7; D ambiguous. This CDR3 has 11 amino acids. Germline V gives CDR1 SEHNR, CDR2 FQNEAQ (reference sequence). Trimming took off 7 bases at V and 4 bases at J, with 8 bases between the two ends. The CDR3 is CASTDKYEQYF. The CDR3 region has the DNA TGTGCCAGCACCGACAAGTACGAGCAGTACTTC.

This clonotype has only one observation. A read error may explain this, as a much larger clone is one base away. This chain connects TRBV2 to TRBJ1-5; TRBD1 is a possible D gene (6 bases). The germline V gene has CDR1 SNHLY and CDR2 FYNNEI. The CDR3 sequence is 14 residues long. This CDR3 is CTSSERTGNQPQHF. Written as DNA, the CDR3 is TGTACCAGCAGTGAACGAACAGGGAATCAGCCCCAGCATTTT.